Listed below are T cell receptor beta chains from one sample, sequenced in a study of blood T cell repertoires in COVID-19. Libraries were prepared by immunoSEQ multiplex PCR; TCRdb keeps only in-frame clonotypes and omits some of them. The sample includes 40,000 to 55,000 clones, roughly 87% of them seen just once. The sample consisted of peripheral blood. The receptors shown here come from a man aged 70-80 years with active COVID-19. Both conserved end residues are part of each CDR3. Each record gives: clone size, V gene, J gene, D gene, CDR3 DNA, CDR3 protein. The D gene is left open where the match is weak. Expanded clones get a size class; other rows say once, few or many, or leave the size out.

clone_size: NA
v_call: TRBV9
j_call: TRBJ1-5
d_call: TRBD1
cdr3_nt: TGTGCCAGCAGCGTTGGACAGGGGGTAGAACAGCCCCAGCATTTT
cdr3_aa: CASSVGQGVEQPQHF

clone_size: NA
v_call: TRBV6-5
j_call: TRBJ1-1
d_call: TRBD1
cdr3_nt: TGTGCCAGCAGCGCAGCCAGGACAGGGGAAGCTGAAGCTTTCTTT
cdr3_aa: CASSAARTGEAEAFF

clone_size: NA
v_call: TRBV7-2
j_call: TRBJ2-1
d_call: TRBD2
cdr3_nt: TGTGCCAGCAGCGTTAGCGGGGGCCATAACAATGAGCAGTTCTTC
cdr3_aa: CASSVSGGHNNEQFF

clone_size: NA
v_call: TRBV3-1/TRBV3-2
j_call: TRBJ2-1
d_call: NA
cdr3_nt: TGTGCCAGCAGCTCAGACGTCCGGACTAACAATGAGCAGTTCTTC
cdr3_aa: CASSSDVRTNNEQFF

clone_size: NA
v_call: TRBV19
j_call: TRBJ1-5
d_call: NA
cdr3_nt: TGTGCCAGTGATAGGGGTGGTTATAGCAATCAGCCCCAGCATTTT
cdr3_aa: CASDRGGYSNQPQHF

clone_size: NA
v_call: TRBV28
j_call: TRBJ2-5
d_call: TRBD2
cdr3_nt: TGTGCCAGCAGTTTAATAACGGGACTAGCGGAAGAGACCCAGTACTTC
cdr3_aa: CASSLITGLAEETQYF

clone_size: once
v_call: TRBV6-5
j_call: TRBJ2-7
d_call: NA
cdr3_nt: TGTGCCAGCAGTTTTGGGGTAGGGGACGAGCAGTACTTC
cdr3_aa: CASSFGVGDEQYF

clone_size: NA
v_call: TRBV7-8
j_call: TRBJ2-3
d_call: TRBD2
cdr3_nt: TGTGCCAGCAGCCTCGGGGGGTTGACACAAACAGATACGCAGTATTTT
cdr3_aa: CASSLGGLTQTDTQYF

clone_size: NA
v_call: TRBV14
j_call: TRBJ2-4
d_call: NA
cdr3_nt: TGTGCCAGCAGCCGAGATGTGGCGGGGCGCAACATTCAGTACTTC
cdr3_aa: CASSRDVAGRNIQYF

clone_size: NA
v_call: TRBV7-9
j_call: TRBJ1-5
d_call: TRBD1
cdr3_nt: TGTGCCAGCAGCTCATCCGGGACAGGGGAGGGACAGCCCCAGCATTTT
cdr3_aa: CASSSSGTGEGQPQHF

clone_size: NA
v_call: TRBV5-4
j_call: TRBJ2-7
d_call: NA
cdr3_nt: TGTGCCAGCCGCCTAGACCTACACGGTGAGCAGTACTTC
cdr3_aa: CASRLDLHGEQYF

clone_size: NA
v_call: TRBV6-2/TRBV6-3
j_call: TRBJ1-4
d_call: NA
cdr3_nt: TGTGCCAGCAGTTACTCGAGCCGACAGGAGATTTTTAATGAAAAACTGTTTTTT
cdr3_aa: CASSYSSRQEIFNEKLFF

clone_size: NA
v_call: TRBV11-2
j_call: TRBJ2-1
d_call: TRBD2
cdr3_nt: TGTGCCAGCAGCTTAGCTCTAGCGGGGGCCCTGAGCTCCTACAATGAGCAGTTCTTC
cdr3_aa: CASSLALAGALSSYNEQFF

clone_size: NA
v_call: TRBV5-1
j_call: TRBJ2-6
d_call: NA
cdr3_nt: TGCGCCAGCAGAGCTGGCGGCCCAGATGACTCTGGGGCCAACGTCCTGACTTTC
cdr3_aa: CASRAGGPDDSGANVLTF

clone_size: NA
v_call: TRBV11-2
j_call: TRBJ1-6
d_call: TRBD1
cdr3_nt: TGTGCCAGCAGCTGGGACAGGGAATCACCCCTCCACTTT
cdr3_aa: CASSWDRESPLHF

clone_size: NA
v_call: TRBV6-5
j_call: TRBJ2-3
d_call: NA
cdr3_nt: TGTGCCAGCAGTTACTCGTTCCTGACAAGCACAGATACGCAGTATTTT
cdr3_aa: CASSYSFLTSTDTQYF

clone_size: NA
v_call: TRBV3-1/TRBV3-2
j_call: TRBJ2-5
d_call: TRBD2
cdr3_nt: TGTGCCAGCAGCCACCTCGGACTAGCGGTCCAAGAGACCCAGTACTTC
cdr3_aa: CASSHLGLAVQETQYF

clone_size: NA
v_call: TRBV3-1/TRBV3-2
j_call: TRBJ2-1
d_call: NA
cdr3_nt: TGTGCCAGCAGCTGCAGTTACAATGAGCAGTTCTTC
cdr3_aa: CASSCSYNEQFF

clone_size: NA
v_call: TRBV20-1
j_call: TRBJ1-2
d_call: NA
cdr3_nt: TGCAGTGCCACAGGGCTGGGTGGCTACACCTTC
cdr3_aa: CSATGLGGYTF

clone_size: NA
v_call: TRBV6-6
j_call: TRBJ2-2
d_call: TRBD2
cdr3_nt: TGTGCCAGCACTGGAGCGGGGGGGCCTAACACCGGGGAGCTGTTTTTT
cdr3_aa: CASTGAGGPNTGELFF

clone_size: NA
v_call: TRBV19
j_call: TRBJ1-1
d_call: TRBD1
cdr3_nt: TGTGCCAGTAGTGGGGGACAGGGGTTTATGAACACTGAAGCTTTCTTT
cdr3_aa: CASSGGQGFMNTEAFF

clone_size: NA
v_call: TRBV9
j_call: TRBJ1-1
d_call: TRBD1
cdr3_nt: TGTGCCAGCGGGGGCACAGGGGTGAACACTGAAGCTTTCTTT
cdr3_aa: CASGGTGVNTEAFF

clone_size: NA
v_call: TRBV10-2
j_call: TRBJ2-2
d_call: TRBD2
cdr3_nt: TGCGCCAGCAGTGACCGGGGGGAGGAGAACACCGGGGAGCTGTTTTTT
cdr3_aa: CASSDRGEENTGELFF

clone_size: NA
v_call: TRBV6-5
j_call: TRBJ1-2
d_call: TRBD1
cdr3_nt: TGTGCCAGCAGTTTCCAACCGGGACAGGGATCTGGCTACACCTTC
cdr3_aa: CASSFQPGQGSGYTF

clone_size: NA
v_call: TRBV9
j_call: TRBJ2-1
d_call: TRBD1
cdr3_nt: TGTGCCAGCAGCGAAACCGGGACAGCGGCCTACAATGAGCAGTTCTTC
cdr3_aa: CASSETGTAAYNEQFF

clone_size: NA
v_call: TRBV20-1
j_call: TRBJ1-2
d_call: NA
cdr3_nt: TGCAGTGCTAGTCTGTCGGGGTATGGCTACACCTTC
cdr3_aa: CSASLSGYGYTF

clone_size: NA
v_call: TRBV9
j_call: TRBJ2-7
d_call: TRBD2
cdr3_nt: TGTGCCAGCAGCCCGACTAGCGGGGGCACCGAGCAGTACTTC
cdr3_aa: CASSPTSGGTEQYF

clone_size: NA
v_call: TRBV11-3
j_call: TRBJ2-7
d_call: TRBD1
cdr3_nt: TGTGCCAGCAGCAGAGACGGGACAGGGGGTTACGAGCAGTACTTC
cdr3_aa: CASSRDGTGGYEQYF

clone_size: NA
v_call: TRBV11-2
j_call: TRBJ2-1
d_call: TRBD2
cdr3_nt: TGTGCCAGCAGCTTTGGGGGGGGCTACAATGAGCAGTTCTTC
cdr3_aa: CASSFGGGYNEQFF

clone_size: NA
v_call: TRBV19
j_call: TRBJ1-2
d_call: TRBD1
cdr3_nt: TGTGCCAGTAGTATAGGGACAGGGAACCTCTATGGCTACACCTTC
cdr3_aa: CASSIGTGNLYGYTF

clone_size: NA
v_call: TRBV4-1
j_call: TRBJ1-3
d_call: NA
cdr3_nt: TGCGCCAGCAGCCAAAGGGAGAGTGGAAACACCATATATTTT
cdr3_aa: CASSQRESGNTIYF

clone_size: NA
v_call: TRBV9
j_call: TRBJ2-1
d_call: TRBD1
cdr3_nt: TGTGCCAGCAGCCCCGGACAGGCTATAGGGCAGTTCTTC
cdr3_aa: CASSPGQAIGQFF

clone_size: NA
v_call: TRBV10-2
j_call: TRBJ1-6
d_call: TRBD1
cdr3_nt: TGCGCCACTCAAGGGACAGGGAATTCACCCCTCCACTTT
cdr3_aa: CATQGTGNSPLHF

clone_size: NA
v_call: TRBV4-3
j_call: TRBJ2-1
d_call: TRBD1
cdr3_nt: TGCGCCAGCAGCCAAGATACGGGACAGGGAGTCAACAATGAGCAGTTCTTC
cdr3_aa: CASSQDTGQGVNNEQFF

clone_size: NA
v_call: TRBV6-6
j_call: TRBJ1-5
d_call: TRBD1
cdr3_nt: TGTGCCAGCCGGGACAGGGTGGGGGATCAGCCCCAGCATTTT
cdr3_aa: CASRDRVGDQPQHF

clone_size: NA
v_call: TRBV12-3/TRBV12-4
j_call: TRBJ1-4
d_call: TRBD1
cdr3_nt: TGTGCCAGCATGCCGGGACAGAAGGAAAAACTGTTTTTT
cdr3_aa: CASMPGQKEKLFF

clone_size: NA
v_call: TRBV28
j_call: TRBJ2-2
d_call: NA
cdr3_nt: TGTGCCAGCACCAAAGACCTAAGGGGGAACACCGGGGAGCTGTTTTTT
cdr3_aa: CASTKDLRGNTGELFF

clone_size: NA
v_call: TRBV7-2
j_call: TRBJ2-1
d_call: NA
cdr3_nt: TGTGCCAGCAGCTTAATGCAGGCTGTGTACAATGAGCAGTTCTTC
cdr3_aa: CASSLMQAVYNEQFF

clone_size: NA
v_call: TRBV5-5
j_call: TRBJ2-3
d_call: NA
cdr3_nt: TGTGCCAGCAGCTTGGGAAGCGGGCGTTGGCCAGATACGCAGTATTTT
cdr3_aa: CASSLGSGRWPDTQYF

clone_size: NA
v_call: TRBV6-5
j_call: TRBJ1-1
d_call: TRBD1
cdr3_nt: TGTGCCAGCAGTTACTCGAAAGGGGCAGGGGGCACTGAAGCTTTCTTT
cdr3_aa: CASSYSKGAGGTEAFF

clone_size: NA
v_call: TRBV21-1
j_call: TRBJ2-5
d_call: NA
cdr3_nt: TGTGCCAGCAGCAAAGGAGGCAGGGGAGATGAGACCCAGTACTTC
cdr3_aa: CASSKGGRGDETQYF

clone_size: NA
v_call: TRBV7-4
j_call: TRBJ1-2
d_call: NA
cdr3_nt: TGTGCCAGCAGCTTTGTGGGGCCTTATGGCTACACCTTC
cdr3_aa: CASSFVGPYGYTF

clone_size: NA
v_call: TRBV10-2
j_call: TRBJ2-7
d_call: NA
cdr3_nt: TGCGCCAGCAGTGAGGGGAGAAAGGACAGTCGGGCCGGCCAGCCGTACTTC
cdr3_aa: CASSEGRKDSRAGQPYF

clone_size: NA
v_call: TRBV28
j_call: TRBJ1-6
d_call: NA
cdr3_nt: TGTGCCAGCCTTAATTCCGTGGGGGGTAATTCACCCCTCCACTTT
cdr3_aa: CASLNSVGGNSPLHF

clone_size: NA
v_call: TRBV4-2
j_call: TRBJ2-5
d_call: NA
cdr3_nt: TGTGCCAGCAACAGCGCCCTAGGGGGGGCAGAGACCCAGTACTTC
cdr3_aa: CASNSALGGAETQYF

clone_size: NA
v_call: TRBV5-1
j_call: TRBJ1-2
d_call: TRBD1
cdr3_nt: TGCGCCAGCAGCTTGACAGGGGAGGATGGCTACACCTTC
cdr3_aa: CASSLTGEDGYTF

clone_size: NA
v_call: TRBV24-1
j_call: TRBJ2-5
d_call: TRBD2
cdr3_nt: TGTGCCACCAGTGACCGCGGACTAGCGGGGGTAGAGACCCAGTACTTC
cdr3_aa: CATSDRGLAGVETQYF

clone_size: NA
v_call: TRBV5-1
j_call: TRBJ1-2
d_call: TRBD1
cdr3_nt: TGCGCCAGCAGCTACACAGGGGAGATCTATGGCTACACCTTC
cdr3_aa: CASSYTGEIYGYTF